One T cell receptor (beta chain) is described in this entry. Using immunoSEQ multiplex PCR, the repertoire was profiled, and TCRdb retains in-frame clones only, with some absent. The top ten hold roughly 49% of the sample, which has approximately 88,000 clones, almost 70% seen once. The data derive from a study of shared clonotypes between healthy human individuals. The trim removed 0 bases at V and 4 bases at J, leaving 2 bases unmatched. The length of the CDR3 is 15 residues. Germline loops: CDR1 MGHRA, CDR2 YSYEKL. Healthy HIV-negative adults with no recent acute infections or vaccinations were recruited as donors.

Sequenced sample: memory CD8+ T cells sorted from blood. This sample's subset: CD45RO+ cells pooled with CCR7-negative TemRA cells. The clonotype comes from a man aged 30 to 39 in good health. This chain links TRBV4-1 with TRBJ2-5, with 10 bases aligning to TRBD2. CDR3 sequence (DNA): TGCGCCAGCAGCCAAGAAAGGACTAGCGGAGAGACCCAGTACTTC. It specifies CASSQERTSGETQYF.